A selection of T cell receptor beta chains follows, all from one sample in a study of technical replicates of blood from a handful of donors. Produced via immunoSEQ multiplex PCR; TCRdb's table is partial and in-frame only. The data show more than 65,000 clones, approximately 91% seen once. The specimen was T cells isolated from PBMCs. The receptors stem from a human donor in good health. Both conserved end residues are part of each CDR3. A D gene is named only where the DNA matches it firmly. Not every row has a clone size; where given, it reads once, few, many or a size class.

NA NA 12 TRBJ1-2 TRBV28 CASSLIRGGYTF TGTGCCAGCAGTTTAATCAGGGGTGGCTACACCTTC
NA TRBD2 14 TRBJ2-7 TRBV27 CASRGGGGAYEQYF TGTGCCAGCCGTGGTGGCGGGGGGGCCTACGAGCAGTACTTC
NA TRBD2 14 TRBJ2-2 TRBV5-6 CASSLLADTGELFF TGTGCCAGCAGCTTGCTAGCGGACACCGGGGAGCTGTTTTTT
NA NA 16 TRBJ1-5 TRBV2 CASSEGGLVSNQPQHF TGTGCCAGCAGTGAAGGGGGACTAGTCAGCAATCAGCCCCAGCATTTT
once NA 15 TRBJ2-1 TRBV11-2 CASSLDRSSYNEQFF TGTGCCAGCAGCTTAGATAGGAGCTCCTACAATGAGCAGTTCTTC
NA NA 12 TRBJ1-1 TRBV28 CATKYRNTEAFF TGTGCCACAAAATACAGGAACACTGAAGCTTTCTTT
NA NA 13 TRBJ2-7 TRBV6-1 CASTYSSSYEQYF TGTGCCAGCACATACTCATCCTCCTACGAGCAGTACTTC
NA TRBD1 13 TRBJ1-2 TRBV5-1 CASSPGQGNGYTF TGCGCCAGCAGCCCGGGACAGGGGAACGGCTACACCTTC
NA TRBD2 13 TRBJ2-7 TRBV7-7 CASSASGGYEQYF TGTGCTAGCAGCGCTAGCGGAGGTTACGAGCAGTACTTC
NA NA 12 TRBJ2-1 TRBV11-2 CASSSIVAEQFF TGTGCCAGCAGCTCCATCGTAGCTGAGCAGTTCTTC
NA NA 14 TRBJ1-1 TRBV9 CASSVAGAGAEAFF TGTGCCAGCAGCGTGGCAGGGGCCGGCGCTGAAGCTTTCTTT
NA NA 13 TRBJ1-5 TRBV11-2 CASSYTRDQPQHF TGTGCCAGCAGCTATACACGGGATCAGCCCCAGCATTTT
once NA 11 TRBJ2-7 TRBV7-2 CASSPRLGQYF TGTGCCAGCAGCCCGCGGCTCGGGCAGTACTTC
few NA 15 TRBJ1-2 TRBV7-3 CASSLTDSTNYGYTF TGTGCCAGCAGCTTAACGGACTCTACTAACTATGGCTACACCTTC
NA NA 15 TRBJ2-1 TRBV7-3 CASSFSGRGHNEQFF TGTGCCAGCAGCTTTTCCGGGAGGGGGCACAATGAGCAGTTCTTC
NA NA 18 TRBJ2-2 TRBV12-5 CASGLTLLDYPNTGELFF TGTGCTAGTGGTTTGACCCTTCTAGACTACCCCAACACCGGGGAGCTGTTTTTT
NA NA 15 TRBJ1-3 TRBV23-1 CASSQGRDSGNTIYF TGCGCCAGCAGTCAAGGACGGGACTCTGGAAACACCATATATTTT
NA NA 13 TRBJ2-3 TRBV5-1 CASSGVYTDTQYF TGCGCCAGCTCAGGCGTGTACACAGATACGCAGTATTTT
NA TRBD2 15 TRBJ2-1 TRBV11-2 CASSLLAGGYNEQFF TGTGCCAGCAGCTTACTAGCGGGAGGGTACAATGAGCAGTTCTTC
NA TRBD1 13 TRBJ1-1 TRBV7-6 CASSRRDRFEAFF TGTGCCAGCAGCCGCAGGGACAGGTTCGAAGCTTTCTTT
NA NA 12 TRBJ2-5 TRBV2 CASGGQQETQYF TGTGCCAGCGGCGGACAGCAAGAGACCCAGTACTTC
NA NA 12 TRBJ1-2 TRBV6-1 CANGQLTYGYTF TGTGCCAATGGACAGTTGACCTATGGCTACACCTTC
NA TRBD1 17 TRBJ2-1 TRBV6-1 CASSENRGADSYNEQFF TGTGCCAGCAGTGAAAACAGGGGAGCGGACTCCTACAATGAGCAGTTCTTC
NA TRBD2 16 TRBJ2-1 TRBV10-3 CAISESKGGRGNEQFF TGTGCCATCAGTGAGTCTAAGGGCGGGAGGGGAAATGAGCAGTTCTTC
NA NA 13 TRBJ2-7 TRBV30 CAWAHGGLYEQYF TGTGCCTGGGCCCACGGAGGGCTGTACGAGCAGTACTTC
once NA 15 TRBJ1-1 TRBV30 CAGFIGSSMNTEAFF TGTGCCGGATTTATAGGAAGTAGCATGAACACTGAAGCTTTCTTT
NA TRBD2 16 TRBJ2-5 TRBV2 CASSEDAGGPLATQYF TGTGCCAGCAGCGAGGATGCGGGAGGGCCCTTGGCGACCCAGTACTTC
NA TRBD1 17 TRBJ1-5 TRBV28 CAVQTGTGVFSNQPQHF TGTGCCGTACAAACCGGGACAGGGGTGTTTAGCAATCAGCCCCAGCATTTT
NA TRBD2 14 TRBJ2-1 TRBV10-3 CATLTSGTYNEQFF TGTGCCACCCTGACTAGCGGGACATACAATGAGCAGTTCTTC
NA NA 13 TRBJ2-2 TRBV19 CASSAPPTGELFF TGTGCCAGTAGTGCGCCACCGACAGGGGAGCTGTTTTTT
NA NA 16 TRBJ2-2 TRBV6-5 CASSYYQGLTTGELFF TGTGCCAGCAGTTACTATCAGGGGCTAACGACCGGGGAGCTGTTTTTT
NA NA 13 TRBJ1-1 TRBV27 CASSLSSDTEAFF TGTGCCAGCAGTTTATCCTCAGACACTGAAGCTTTCTTT
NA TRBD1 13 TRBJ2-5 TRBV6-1 CASSRTGDETQYF TGTGCCAGCAGTAGGACAGGGGATGAGACCCAGTACTTC